These 25 T cell receptor beta chains came from one sample sequenced in a study of a mutant IDH1 vaccine in newly diagnosed glioma. Time point reported: week 23, last vaccination. With topical imiquimod, each dose of the vaccine consisted of 300 ug of mutant IDH1 20-mer peptide. Method: immunoSEQ multiplex PCR; TCRdb's copy keeps in-frame clones and lacks some. The sample carries about 38,000 clones, roughly 76% recorded once. No antigen is known for these receptors. The sample here was PBMCs, taken from a glioma patient whose treatment included an IDH1 peptide vaccine. The source is a man between 35 and 55 years old with glioma.

J is TRBJ2-7 and V is TRBV11-2; D remains ambiguous. Germline lookup yields CDR1 SGHAT and CDR2 FQNNGV. This CDR3 comprises 10 residues. The germline V and J ends were trimmed by 7 bases and 13 bases, with 14 bases remaining between them. The CDR3 region is CASIEGGIYF. The CDR3 DNA sequence: TGTGCCAGCATAGAAGGCGGCATCTACTTC.

The gene calls are TRBV7-9 and TRBJ1-6, with D possibly TRBD1 on 5 matching bases. Trimming pared 6 bases from V and 6 bases from J, leaving 12 bases between. Germline V CDR1 and CDR2: SEHNR, FQNEAQ (reference sequence). The CDR3 is 14 residues long. Here the CDR3 reads CASRTPDSNSPLHF. The CDR3 coding sequence is TGTGCCAGCAGGACTCCCGACAGTAATTCACCCCTCCACTTT.

This clone was seen only once. The junction and the germline gene differ at one end; a read error may be behind it. The V call is TRBV14, the J call TRBJ2-6; weak D call: TRBD1 (6 bases). This CDR3 contains 16 residues. CDR1 and CDR2 from the germline V gene are SGHDN and FVKESK. The CDR3: CATHRTASSGANVLAF. The CDR3 DNA reads TGTGCCACCCATAGGACAGCTAGCTCTGGGGCCAACGTCCTGGCTTTC.

This clone has more than one count but fewer than ten. V usage is TRBV10-1 and J usage is TRBJ2-7; no reliable D call. V was cut by 2 bases and J by 9 bases, with 11 bases left in between. Per germline, CDR1 WNHNN and CDR2 SYGVQD (reference sequence). This CDR3 comprises 12 residues. This CDR3 is CASSEVRSVQYF. CDR3 DNA sequence: TGCGCCAGCAGTGAGGTCAGATCGGTGCAGTACTTC.

The V call is TRBV27, the J call TRBJ2-2; D is unclear. This CDR3 contains 13 residues. V lost 4 bases and J 4 bases, leaving 7 bases between the germline ends. In germline, CDR1 is MNHEY, CDR2 SMNVEV (reference sequence). The CDR3 DNA reads TGTGCCAGCAGTTCTCGGACCACCGGGGAGCTGTTTTTT. This translates into CASSSRTTGELFF.

The chain employs TRBV11-2 and TRBJ1-2; unclear D gene. Germline loops: CDR1 SGHAT, CDR2 FQNNGV. Trimming took 1 base from V and 4 from J, leaving 19 bases between them. The CDR3 spans 17 residues. This CDR3 is CASSLGEVARVGYGYTF. The CDR3 DNA is TGTGCCAGCAGCTTAGGAGAAGTGGCCCGGGTTGGCTATGGCTACACCTTC.

The V gene is TRBV10-2, the J gene TRBJ2-1; no clear D gene. Germline CDR1 and CDR2: WSHSY and SAAADI. V dropped 7 bases and J dropped 6 bases, with 16 bases sitting between them. The CDR3 has 14 amino acids. CDR3 nucleotides: TGCGCCAGCACCCCCGAACTCCTAACCAATGAGCAGTTCTTC. Its translation: CASTPELLTNEQFF.

There are a few counts of this clone. The J gene is TRBJ1-1, the V gene TRBV2; D may be TRBD1 (5 bases). V was clipped by 10 bases and J by 5 bases, with 17 bases between them. The CDR3 is 13 residues long. CDR1 is SNHLY and CDR2 is FYNNEI in the germline V gene. This CDR3 reads CATGPRRGTEAFF. CDR3 nucleotides: TGTGCCACCGGGCCGCGGCGGGGGACTGAAGCTTTCTTT.

This chain joins TRBV25-1 and TRBJ2-1, with D perhaps matching TRBD2 (6 bases). The ends were cut back, 1 base at V and 6 bases at J, with 16 bases in the middle. The CDR3 is 16 residues long. Germline V CDR1 and CDR2: MGHDK, SYGVNS. The CDR3 sequence is CASSEWAGPYRNEQFF. In DNA, the CDR3 is TGTGCCAGCAGTGAATGGGCGGGGCCGTACCGCAATGAGCAGTTCTTC.

This chain links TRBV10-3 with TRBJ2-3, with D unclear. Germline V gene data show CDR1 as ENHRY and CDR2 as SYGVKD. The CDR3 is 11 residues long. V dropped 3 bases and J dropped 6 bases, with 4 bases sitting between them. The CDR3 bases are TGTGCCATCAGTGATGTCGATACGCAGTATTTT. It encodes CAISDVDTQYF.

The chain employs TRBV6-1 and TRBJ2-6; a possible D gene is TRBD2 (5 bases). CDR1 is MNHNS, CDR2 SASEGT, per germline. The CDR3 consists of 17 residues. The ends were cut back, 1 base at V and 0 bases at J, with 10 bases in the middle. The CDR3 DNA follows: TGTGCCAGCAGTGAAGGGCTCGGAGGCTCTGGGGCCAACGTCCTGACTTTC. It codes for CASSEGLGGSGANVLTF.

This chain uses TRBV18 with TRBJ2-5, with D perhaps matching TRBD2 (6 bases). In germline, CDR1 is KGHSH, CDR2 LQKENI. Trimming removed 5 bases from V and 2 bases from J, with 12 bases in between. CDR3 length: 14 amino acids. This CDR3 reads CASSSAGLQETQYF. The CDR3 region has the DNA TGTGCCAGCTCATCCGCGGGGTTACAAGAGACCCAGTACTTC.

This rearrangement joins TRBV7-2 to TRBJ1-5; D is possibly TRBD1 (6 bases). CDR3 length: 15 amino acids. CDR1 and CDR2 from the germline V gene are SGHTA and FQGNSA. The V end lost 1 base, the J end lost 7 bases, and 14 bases lay between the germline ends. CDR3 amino acids: CASSLVRGGGQPQHF. DNA for the CDR3: TGTGCCAGCAGCTTAGTGAGGGGGGGCGGCCAGCCCCAGCATTTT.

The chain is built from TRBV6-5 and TRBJ1-5; 7 bases fit TRBD1. The ends lost 6 bases at V and 5 bases at J; junction bases unmatched: 7. The germline V gene encodes CDR1 MNHEY and CDR2 SVGAGI. This CDR3 region has 14 residues. CDR3 sequence: CASRPQGSYQPQHF. CDR3 nucleotide sequence: TGTGCCAGCAGACCACAGGGGTCCTATCAGCCCCAGCATTTT.

This chain connects TRBV9 to TRBJ2-5, with 8 positions matching TRBD2. The CDR3 length is 13 residues. CDR1 is SGDLS, CDR2 YYNGEE, per germline. J was trimmed by 7 bases and V by 3 bases; bases with no gene match: 5. The CDR3 here is CASSADRGGTQYF. CDR3 sequence (DNA): TGTGCCAGCAGCGCCGACCGGGGGGGGACCCAGTACTTC.

The rearrangement joins TRBV9 to TRBJ2-1, with TRBD2 matching 9 bases. There are 17 residues in the CDR3. The V and J ends lost 0 bases and 0 bases, in that order; junction bases with no gene match: 4. Germline V CDR1 and CDR2: SGDLS, YYNGEE. CDR3 DNA sequence: TGTGCCAGCAGCGTAGTGCTAGCGGGGACCTCCTACAATGAGCAGTTCTTC. Translation gives CASSVVLAGTSYNEQFF.

The chain recombines TRBV5-6 with TRBJ2-5; possible D gene TRBD1, 6 bases. The ends were cut back, 2 bases at V and 2 bases at J, with 7 bases in the middle. Germline V gene data show CDR1 as SGHDT and CDR2 as YYEEEE. The CDR3 totals 13 residues. The CDR3 DNA follows: TGTGCCAGCAGCTTTAGGGGGCAAGAGACCCAGTACTTC. Protein: CASSFRGQETQYF.

This chain links TRBV28 with TRBJ1-5; possibly TRBD1 for D (5 bases). The V gene's germline CDR1 is MDHEN and CDR2 SYDVKM. The CDR3 consists of 14 residues. V lost 2 bases to trimming and J lost 6 bases, with 11 bases between them. The CDR3 bases are TGTGCCAGCAGTTTAAGGGGCGGCGGTCAGCCCCAGCATTTT. It codes for CASSLRGGGQPQHF.

The rearrangement joins TRBV4-2 to TRBJ2-4; 11 nucleotides align to TRBD2. The V gene end was trimmed by 1 base and the J gene end by 0 bases; junction bases not matched to a gene: 5. The germline V gene has CDR1 LGHNA and CDR2 YNFKEQ. The CDR3 covers 18 residues. This chain's CDR3 is CASSQAPGTSGAKNIQYF. The CDR3 DNA follows: TGTGCCAGCAGCCAAGCCCCCGGGACTAGCGGAGCCAAAAACATTCAGTACTTC.

This chain joins TRBV5-1 and TRBJ2-6; D is unclear. Germline assignment: CDR1 SGHRS and CDR2 YFSETQ. CDR3 length equals 13 residues. With 5 bases removed from V and 4 bases from J, the gap between germline ends came to 7 bases. The CDR3 region is CASSHSGANVLTF. CDR3 bases: TGCGCCAGCAGTCATTCAGGGGCCAACGTCCTGACTTTC.

The gene calls are TRBV30 and TRBJ1-2; the match to TRBD1 covers 7 bases. Germline CDR1 is GTSNPN and CDR2 is SVGIG (reference sequence). V was clipped by 4 bases and J by 4 bases; unmatched bases: 0. This CDR3 is built from 11 residues. CDR3 bases: TGTGCCTGGAACAGGGGCTATGGCTACACCTTC. It yields the protein CAWNRGYGYTF.

The rearrangement uses TRBV29-1 and TRBJ1-4; unclear D gene. From germline, CDR1 is SQVTM and CDR2 ANQGSEA. Trimming took 6 bases from V and 0 from J, leaving 14 bases between them. The length of the CDR3 is 15 residues. CDR3 coding DNA: TGCAGCGTGTTGGATATCCGCTCAACTAATGAAAAACTGTTTTTT. Its protein product is CSVLDIRSTNEKLFF.

This clone was observed a single time. The chain recombines TRBV6-5 with TRBJ2-7; 10 bases match TRBD2. V gave up 4 bases and J gave up 3 bases; unmatched junction bases: 6. CDR1 and CDR2 from the germline V gene are MNHEY and SVGAGI. The CDR3 sequence is 15 residues long. The DNA for the CDR3 is TGTGCCAGCAGTTCCTCTAGCGGGGGCTACTACGAGCAGTACTTC. It yields the protein CASSSSSGGYYEQYF.

The chain carries TRBV19 and TRBJ2-3, with TRBD1 identical over 7 bases. Trimming cost V 4 bases and J 1 base; bases outside gene matches: 5. In germline, CDR1 is LNHDA, CDR2 SQIVND (reference sequence). The CDR3 contains 15 residues. The CDR3 loop reads CASSNGQEGTDTQYF. The CDR3 coding sequence is TGTGCCAGTAGTAACGGACAGGAAGGCACAGATACGCAGTATTTT.

This clone came up once. The rearrangement joins TRBV7-9 to TRBJ1-6; no clear D. Germline CDR1 reads SEHNR; CDR2 reads FQNEAQ (reference sequence). V lost 7 bases, J lost 9 bases, and 13 bases lay in between. The CDR3 is 13 residues long. The CDR3 nucleotides are TGTGCCAGCACCCCAAGTCCCCTTTCACCCCTCCACTTT. This encodes CASTPSPLSPLHF.